These 3 T cell receptor beta chains originate from one sample sequenced in a study of graft-versus-host responses after intestinal transplantation. Repertoires were generated with immunoSEQ multiplex PCR, while TCRdb's copy carries only in-frame clones and drops some. The sample yields about 85,000 clones, roughly 85% seen once. No antigen has been identified for these receptors. The input for sequencing was unstimulated CD4+ T cells sorted from spleen or lymph node cells, taken before intestinal transplant. Receptors originate from a human donor who received an intestinal transplant.

This chain joins TRBV5-6 and TRBJ2-3; D is unresolved. The V gene lost 2 bases and the J gene lost 6 bases, with 10 bases spanning the gap. CDR3 length: 13 residues. Germline assignment: CDR1 SGHDT and CDR2 YYEEEE. CDR3: CASSFRAGDTQYF. CDR3 DNA sequence: TGTGCCAGCAGCTTCAGAGCCGGGGATACGCAGTATTTT.

The chain joins TRBV5-1 to TRBJ1-4; the D gene is possibly TRBD1 (6 bases). V lost 4 bases, J lost 6 bases, and 13 bases lay in between. The CDR3 totals 14 residues. Per germline, CDR1 SGHRS and CDR2 YFSETQ. The CDR3 reads CASSEQGKDEKLFF. CDR3 nucleotide sequence: TGCGCCAGCAGCGAACAGGGAAAGGATGAAAAACTGTTTTTT.

This rearrangement joins TRBV6-6 to TRBJ2-1; TRBD2 matches at 8 bases. Losses at the gene ends were 0 bases for V and 2 bases for J; bases not matched to a gene: 3. The CDR3 loop spans 16 amino acids. Germline V gene data show CDR1 as MNHNY and CDR2 as SVGAGI (reference sequence). CDR3: CASSYSGSGAYNEQFF. DNA for the CDR3: TGTGCCAGCAGTTACTCGGGTAGCGGGGCCTACAATGAGCAGTTCTTC.